This T cell receptor (beta chain) stems from a study of blood T cells in healthy people across ages. This clonotype came up a few times. Every donor provided ten milliliters of peripheral blood. Total RNA amounts of at least 5.5 micrograms were extracted per sample. PCR was performed a second time for roughly 7 to 12 cycles using a sample-barcoded 5' primer and a J-beta primer mix. Every sample produced at least 3 million CDR3-containing paired-end reads. TCRdb recomputed calls from the 5' RACE reads with MiXCR, one row per CDR3 protein. The sample consists of fewer than 800,000 distinct CDR3 sequences, 20% to 25% of them appearing once. This TCR came from a man in his 70s in good health. The material sequenced was blood.

CDR3 DNA sequence: TGTGCCAGCAGCAAGGGCCTAGCGGGAAAAGAGACCCAGTACTTC. As protein: CASSKGLAGKETQYF. This rearrangement joins TRBV7-2 to TRBJ2-5; 9 nucleotides match TRBD2. Per the germline V gene, CDR1 is SGHTA and CDR2 is FQGNSA. The trim removed 5 bases at V and 3 bases at J, leaving 7 bases unmatched. This CDR3 has 15 amino acids. Filled out from reference TRBV7-2 and TRBJ2-5, the complete variable domain reads GAGVSQSPSNKVTEKGKDVELRCDPISGHTALYWYRQSLGQGLEFLIYFQGNSAPDKSGLPSDRFSAERTGGSVSTLTIQRTQQEDSAVYLCASSKGLAGKETQYFGPGTRLLVL.